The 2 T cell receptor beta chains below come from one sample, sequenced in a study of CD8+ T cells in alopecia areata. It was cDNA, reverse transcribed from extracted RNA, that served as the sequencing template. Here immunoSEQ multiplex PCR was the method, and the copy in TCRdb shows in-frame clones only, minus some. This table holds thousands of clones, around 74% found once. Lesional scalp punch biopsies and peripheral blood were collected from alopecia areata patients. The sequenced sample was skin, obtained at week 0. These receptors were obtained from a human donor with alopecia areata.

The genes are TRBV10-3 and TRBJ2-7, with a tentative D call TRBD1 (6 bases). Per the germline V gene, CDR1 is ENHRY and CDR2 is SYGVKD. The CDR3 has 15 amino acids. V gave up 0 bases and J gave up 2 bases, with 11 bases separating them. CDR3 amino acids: CAISESAGETYEQYF. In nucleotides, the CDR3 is TGTGCCATCAGTGAGTCGGCAGGGGAAACCTACGAGCAGTACTTC.

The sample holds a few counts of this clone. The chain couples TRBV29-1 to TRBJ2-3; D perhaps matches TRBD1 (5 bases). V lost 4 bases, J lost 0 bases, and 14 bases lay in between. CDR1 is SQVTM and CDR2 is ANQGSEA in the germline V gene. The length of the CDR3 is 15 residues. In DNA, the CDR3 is TGCAGCGTTGTAGGGGTCAAGACTAGCACAGATACGCAGTATTTT. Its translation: CSVVGVKTSTDTQYF.